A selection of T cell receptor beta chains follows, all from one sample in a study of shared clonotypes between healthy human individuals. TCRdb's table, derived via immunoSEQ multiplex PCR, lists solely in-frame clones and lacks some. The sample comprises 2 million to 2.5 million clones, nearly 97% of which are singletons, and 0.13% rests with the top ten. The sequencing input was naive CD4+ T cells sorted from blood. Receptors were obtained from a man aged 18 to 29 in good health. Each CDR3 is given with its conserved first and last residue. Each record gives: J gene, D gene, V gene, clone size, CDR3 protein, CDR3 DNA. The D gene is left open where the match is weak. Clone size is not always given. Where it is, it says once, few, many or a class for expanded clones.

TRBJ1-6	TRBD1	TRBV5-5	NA	CASSSRTGWNSPLHF	TGTGCCAGCAGTTCTAGGACAGGATGGAATTCACCCCTCCACTTT
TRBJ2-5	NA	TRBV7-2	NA	CASSLVRLVKETQYF	TGTGCCAGCAGCTTAGTGAGGTTGGTGAAAGAGACCCAGTACTTC
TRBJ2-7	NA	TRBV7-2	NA	CASSLEQFFEQYF	TGTGCCAGCAGCTTAGAACAGTTTTTCGAGCAGTACTTC
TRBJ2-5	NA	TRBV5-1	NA	CASSLAGVGETQYF	TGCGCCAGCAGCTTGGCCGGGGTAGGCGAGACCCAGTACTTC
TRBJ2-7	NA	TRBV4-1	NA	CASRPTRRVTYEQYF	TGCGCCAGCAGGCCGACTAGACGGGTCACCTACGAGCAGTACTTC
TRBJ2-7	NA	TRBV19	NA	CASSSGSWPEQYF	TGTGCCAGTAGTAGCGGGTCGTGGCCCGAGCAGTACTTC
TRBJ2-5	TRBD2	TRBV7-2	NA	CASSSSGRAYETQYF	TGTGCCAGCAGCTCTAGCGGGAGGGCCTACGAGACCCAGTACTTC
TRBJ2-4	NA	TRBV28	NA	CASRSSRTGAKNIQYF	TGTGCCAGCAGGTCATCCCGGACGGGAGCCAAAAACATTCAGTACTTC
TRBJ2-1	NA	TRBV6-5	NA	CASSYPSQGNEQFF	TGTGCCAGCAGTTACCCTTCACAGGGCAATGAGCAGTTCTTC
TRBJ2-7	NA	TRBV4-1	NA	CASSHLISGLSYEQYF	TGCGCCAGCAGCCACCTAATAAGCGGGCTCTCCTACGAGCAGTACTTC
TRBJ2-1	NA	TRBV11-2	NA	CASSPQTRPPLNEQFF	TGTGCCAGCAGCCCACAGACCCGCCCCCCTTTGAATGAGCAGTTCTTC
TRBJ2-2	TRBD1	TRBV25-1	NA	CASQKRTGVTGELFF	TGTGCCAGCCAAAAACGGACAGGGGTCACCGGGGAGCTGTTTTTT
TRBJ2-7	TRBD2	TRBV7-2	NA	CASSLGAGGYEQYF	TGTGCCAGCAGCTTAGGGGCGGGAGGCTACGAGCAGTACTTC
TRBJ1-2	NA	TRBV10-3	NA	CAISEGAGSGYTF	TGTGCCATCAGTGAGGGGGCAGGCTCTGGCTACACCTTC
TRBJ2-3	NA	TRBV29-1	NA	CSVPRGASTDTQYF	TGCAGCGTTCCTAGGGGGGCTAGCACAGATACGCAGTATTTT
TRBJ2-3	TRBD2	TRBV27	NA	CASSLGLAATDTQYF	TGTGCCAGCAGTTTAGGGCTAGCGGCGACAGATACGCAGTATTTT
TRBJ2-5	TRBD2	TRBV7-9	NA	CASSINVGTSETQYF	TGTGCCAGCAGCATAAATGTCGGGACTAGTGAGACCCAGTACTTC
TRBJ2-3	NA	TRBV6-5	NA	CASSRTSSDTQYF	TGTGCCAGCAGCCGTACCTCCTCAGATACGCAGTATTTT
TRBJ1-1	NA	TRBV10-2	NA	CASRDPTTEAFF	TGCGCCAGCAGGGACCCGACAACCGAAGCTTTCTTT
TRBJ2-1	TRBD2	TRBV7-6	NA	CASSLGWGGSYNEQFF	TGTGCCAGCAGCTTAGGGTGGGGGGGCTCCTACAATGAGCAGTTCTTC
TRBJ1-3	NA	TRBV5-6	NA	CASSLNLVVSGNTIYF	TGTGCCAGCAGCCTGAACTTGGTCGTCTCTGGAAACACCATATATTTT
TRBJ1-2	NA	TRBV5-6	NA	CASSTGWSNYGYTF	TGTGCCAGCAGTACGGGGTGGAGCAACTATGGCTACACCTTC
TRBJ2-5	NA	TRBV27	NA	CASSFQGRESETQYF	TGTGCCAGCAGTTTTCAGGGGAGAGAATCAGAGACCCAGTACTTC
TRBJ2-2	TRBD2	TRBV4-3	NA	CASSLAGVAGELFF	TGCGCCAGCTCGCTAGCGGGAGTCGCCGGGGAGCTGTTTTTT
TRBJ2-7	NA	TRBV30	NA	CAWSPRGGATYEQYF	TGTGCCTGGAGTCCCCGGGGTGGGGCTACCTACGAGCAGTACTTC
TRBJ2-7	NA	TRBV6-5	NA	CASSFLGFEQYF	TGTGCCAGCAGTTTCCTAGGGTTTGAGCAGTACTTC
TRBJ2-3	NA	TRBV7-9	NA	CASSLNAGTSTDTQYF	TGTGCCAGCAGCTTAAACGCCGGGACAAGCACAGATACGCAGTATTTT
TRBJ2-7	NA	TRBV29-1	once	CSVAVQGATYEQYF	TGCAGCGTCGCTGTGCAGGGCGCTACCTACGAGCAGTACTTC
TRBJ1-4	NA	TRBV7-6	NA	CASSLSQVNEKLFF	TGTGCCAGCAGCTTAAGTCAGGTTAATGAAAAACTGTTTTTT
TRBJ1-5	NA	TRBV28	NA	CASSLIRVQPQHF	TGTGCCAGCAGTCTTATCAGGGTCCAGCCCCAGCATTTT